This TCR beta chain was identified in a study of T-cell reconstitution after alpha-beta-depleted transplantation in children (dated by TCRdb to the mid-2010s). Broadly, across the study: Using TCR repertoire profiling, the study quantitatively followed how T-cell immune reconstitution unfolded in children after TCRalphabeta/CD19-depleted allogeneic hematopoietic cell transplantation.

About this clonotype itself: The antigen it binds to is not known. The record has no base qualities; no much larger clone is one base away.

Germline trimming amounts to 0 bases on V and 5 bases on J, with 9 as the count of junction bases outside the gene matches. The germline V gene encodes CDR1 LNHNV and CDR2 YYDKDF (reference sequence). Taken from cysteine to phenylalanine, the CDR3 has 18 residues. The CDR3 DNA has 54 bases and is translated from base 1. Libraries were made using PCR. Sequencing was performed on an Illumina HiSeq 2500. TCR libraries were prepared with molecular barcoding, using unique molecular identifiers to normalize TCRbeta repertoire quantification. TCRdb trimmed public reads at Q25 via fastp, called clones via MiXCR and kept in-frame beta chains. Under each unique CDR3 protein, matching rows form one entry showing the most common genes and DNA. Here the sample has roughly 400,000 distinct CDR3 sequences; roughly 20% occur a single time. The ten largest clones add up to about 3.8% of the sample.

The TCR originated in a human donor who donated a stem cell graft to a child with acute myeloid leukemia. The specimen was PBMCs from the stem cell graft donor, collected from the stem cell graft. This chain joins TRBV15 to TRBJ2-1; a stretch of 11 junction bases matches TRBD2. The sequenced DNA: TGTGCCACCAGCAGAGATCGAAAATTAGCGGGAGGGAACAATGAGCAGTTCTTC. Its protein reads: CATSRDRKLAGGNNEQFF.